A selection of T cell receptor beta chains follows, all from one sample in a study of T cells after yellow fever vaccination. TCRdb re-called the 5' RACE reads with MiXCR, one entry per CDR3 protein. Altogether more than 350,000 distinct CDR3 sequences are present, roughly 10% being singletons, with the ten largest covering less than 20%. The input for sequencing was PBMCs, taken on the day of the first yellow fever vaccination. Receptor source: a man aged 18 to 30 who received the YFV17D yellow fever vaccine. The conserved cysteine and the conserved F or W are not part of the CDR3 here.

TRBV4-1 14 ASSQGPQGGTDTQY
TRBV7-9 14 ASSLGEGAKAGEQF
TRBV7-9 12 ASNWGYVSETQY
TRBV6-5 14 ASTPTQRHPSNEQF
TRBV7-9 12 ASSPAGAYNEQF
TRBV6-1 12 ASSPARGNYGYT
TRBV7-9 12 ASSKQGNNSPLH
TRBV7-2 15 ASSSNLGQGSTGELF
TRBV7-8 14 ASSPTRVATNYGYT
TRBV20-1 10 SANRVSDTQY
TRBV20-1 11 SARLGEAYEQY
TRBV6-1 15 ASSNLRGSWRGTEAF
TRBV12-3/TRBV12-4 15 ASSGRGAPSSGNTIY
TRBV5-4 11 ASSLGHLNEQF
TRBV7-9 12 ASTSTVMGETQY
TRBV12-3/TRBV12-4 16 ASSLGASVQGVAETQY
TRBV12-3/TRBV12-4 11 ASSFNLYNEQF
TRBV11-2 13 ASSPSGRGPREQY
TRBV28 12 ASSLPQGNEKLF
TRBV28 11 ASLRSGGREQY
TRBV6-2/TRBV6-3 11 ASTNGQGTEAF
TRBV14 11 ASSLIGKNIQY
TRBV4-3 12 ASSPGGGDYGYT
TRBV5-1 14 ASSDPARASTDTQY
TRBV29-1 12 SVGQGRSNQPQH
TRBV4-1 12 ASSFTSFTGELF
TRBV18 14 ASSPRPWGTGNTIY
TRBV7-9 12 ASSFETTYNEQF
TRBV5-1 14 ASSLAEGRGGTEAF
TRBV5-4 13 ASSPWTSGGPKWY
TRBV2 13 ASLYIPGGGQTQY
TRBV10-3 12 AISLGQGGNTIY
TRBV7-2 11 ASGRQGSYEQY
TRBV15 13 ATSREGGESYEQY
TRBV20-1 12 SARDPRAADEQF
TRBV5-1 13 ASSGTGGVGTEAF
TRBV6-5 15 ASSYTYVSGSNQPQH
TRBV6-1 11 ASSGQGATEAF
TRBV10-2 10 ASRRLGEKLF
TRBV7-2 12 ASSYRDGLGELF
TRBV15 10 ATSRESPIQY
TRBV6-6 8 AAGNQPQH
TRBV29-1 12 SVEDRTTPGELF
TRBV3-1 12 ASSLTSSNSPLH
TRBV5-1 13 ASSLGTSSNYEQY
TRBV5-1 12 ASSFMGGDNEQF
TRBV24-1 12 ATSGGPATDTQY
TRBV7-2 13 ASSLSGPRNTEAF
TRBV12-3/TRBV12-4 9 ATCGPTEAF
TRBV4-2 16 ASSQDQFRDRAYNEQF
TRBV12-3/TRBV12-4 12 ASSPGHPNTEAF
TRBV6-2/TRBV6-3 11 ASRRGVYYGYT